Listed here is a single T cell receptor beta chain. In its sample, this clone was seen many times. Its antigen is unknown. Qualities for individual bases were not recorded, and no much larger clone is one base off. The same CDR3 is also encoded by other DNA sequences in this sample. This specimen comes from a study of beta chain features in type 1 diabetes (dated by TCRdb to 2017 to 2018). Some background on the complete study: Patients and healthy donors did not differ in mean age, gender distribution, total cell number or subset yield. In the study, TCRB repertoires of sorted circulating CD4+ T cell subsets from recently diagnosed type 1 diabetes patients were compared with those of matched healthy donors. Regulatory and stem cell-like memory subsets were obtained from only 8 patients and about 8 healthy donors, while naive and central memory subsets were obtained from all 28 donors. Across all samples, almost 110 million sorted cells were examined, and cell number per subset correlated strongly with RNA yield.

The entire amount of isolated RNA was reverse transcribed using the High Capacity cDNA Reverse Transcription Kit, so the sequenced TCRB transcripts were expressed ones. Deep immunoSEQ sequencing was applied to naive, central memory and regulatory T cell samples, giving an average of about 3.8 million total reads per sample. Sorted cells were lysed in RLT buffer, and RNA was extracted using DNase-treated RNeasy Micro or Mini kits according to cell number. To prevent cross-contamination, every cell subset was processed on its own, while patient and healthy donor samples were processed together. Using the immunoSEQ multiplex PCR, TCRB sequences were amplified from cDNA into 87-bp fragments spanning the CDR3 region. The amplicons were sequenced using the Illumina HiSeq platform. Per the authors' processing: PCR bias was corrected computationally using synthetic template baselines, and reads within Hamming distance 2 were collapsed, with unmergeable singletons discarded. By aligning reads against IMGT, V, D and J genes, CDR3 length, and insertions or deletions at six rearrangement sites were assigned. Within each subset, clonotype counts were normalized to sorted cell number, and only after that were true diversity and Gini coefficients computed with the tcR R package. The overlap coefficient, calculated on TCRB nucleotide sequences, was used to measure repertoire sharing. TCRdb took over this immuneACCESS table, retaining in-frame rearrangements with V and J assigned. Such tables are incomplete; in checked studies, under half of the missing clones stem from an unresolved V gene, and the remainder is unexplained. The V and J calls and clone size were taken over from that table, and D and trimming were inferred from the DNA. Present in this sample are 300,000 to 350,000 clones, about 14% of which were seen just once. Roughly 6.7% of the sample goes to the ten largest clones.

Study-level results and caveats: Type 1 diabetes patients showed a moderate but significant shortening of TCRB CDR3 length in all four CD4+ subsets. Naive, central memory and regulatory TCRB repertoires appeared to be more alike among patients than among healthy donors. Sequencing cDNA rather than genomic DNA could over-represent highly expressing activated cells, although activation and CD3 levels did not differ between groups. Shorter templates might have been favored by PCR, but patient and control samples were amplified and corrected together, so both groups would have been affected equally by any skew. Patients with type 1 diabetes made fewer insertions and deleted more nucleotides at VDJ recombination sites, implying thymic rearrangement abnormalities. Because small numbers of individuals were included in the HLA sub-analyses, any influence of HLA type on TCRB rearrangement was left unresolved.

The CDR3 numbers 12 residues from cysteine through phenylalanine. Here the CDR3 DNA is all that survives: 36 bases in frame from base 1. Per the germline V gene, SGHNT is the CDR1 and YENEEA is the CDR2. A distance of 3 bases separates the germline ends of V and J, which lose 3 bases and 2 bases respectively. From each donor, a single peripheral blood sample of around 120 mL on average was drawn into heparinised tubes. A BD FACSAria II was used to sort naive, central memory, regulatory and stem cell-like memory CD4+ T cells with a panel that included CD45RO, CCR7, CD25, CD127, CD95 and CD27. Purity was above 95% for every sorted population. PBMCs were separated immediately by Lymphoprep density gradient centrifugation and were stained directly, without being cultured. To minimize batch effects, samples were stained and sorted in pairs, one healthy donor with one patient per experiment.

The chain was built from TRBV11-3 and TRBJ2-3, with the D gene call left open. This clonotype was sampled from a man aged 25 to 40 in good health. The sample was central memory CD4+ T cells from blood. This receptor carries the CDR3 CASSFHTDTQYF. The DNA sequence is TGTGCCAGCAGCTTTCACACAGATACGCAGTATTTT. Supplemented by the reference TRBV11-3 and TRBJ2-3 proteins around the CDR3, the complete variable domain is EAGVVQSPRYKIIEKKQPVAFWCNPISGHNTLYWYLQNLGQGPELLIRYENEEAVDDSQLPKDRFSAERLKGVDSTLKIQPAELGDSAVYLCASSFHTDTQYFGPGTRLTVL.